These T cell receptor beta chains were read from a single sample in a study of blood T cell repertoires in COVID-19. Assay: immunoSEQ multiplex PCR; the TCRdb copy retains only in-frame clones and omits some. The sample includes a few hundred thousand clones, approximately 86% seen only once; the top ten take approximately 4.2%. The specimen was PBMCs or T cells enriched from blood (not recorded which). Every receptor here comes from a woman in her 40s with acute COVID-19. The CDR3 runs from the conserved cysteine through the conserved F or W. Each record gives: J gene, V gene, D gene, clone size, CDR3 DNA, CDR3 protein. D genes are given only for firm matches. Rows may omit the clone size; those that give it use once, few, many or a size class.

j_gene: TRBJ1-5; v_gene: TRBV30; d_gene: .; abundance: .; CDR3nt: TGTGCCTGGAGTCCGACGGGGTCAGACAATCAGCCCCAGCATTTT; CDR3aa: CAWSPTGSDNQPQHF
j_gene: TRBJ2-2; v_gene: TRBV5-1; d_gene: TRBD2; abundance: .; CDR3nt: TGCGCCAGCAGCCGTCTAGCGGGAGTTCTTAGCGGGGAGCTGTTTTTT; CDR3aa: CASSRLAGVLSGELFF
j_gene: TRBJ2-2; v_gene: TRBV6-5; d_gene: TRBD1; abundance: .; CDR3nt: TGTGCCAGCCGGCGTGACAGGGGTCTAGGGGGGGAGCTGTTTTTT; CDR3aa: CASRRDRGLGGELFF
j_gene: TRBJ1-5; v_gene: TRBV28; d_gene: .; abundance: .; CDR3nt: TGTGCCAGCAGTTCCCCGGGAGCCAATCAGCCCCAGCATTTT; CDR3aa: CASSSPGANQPQHF
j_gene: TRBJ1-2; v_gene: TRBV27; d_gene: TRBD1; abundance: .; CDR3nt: TGTGCCAGCAGTCGGACAGGGGAGGAGGTTGTCTATGGCTACACCTTC; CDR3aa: CASSRTGEEVVYGYTF
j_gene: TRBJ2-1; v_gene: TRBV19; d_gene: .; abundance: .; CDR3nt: TGTGCCAGTAGTCGTCTGGGGGGAAATGAGCAGTTCTTC; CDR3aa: CASSRLGGNEQFF
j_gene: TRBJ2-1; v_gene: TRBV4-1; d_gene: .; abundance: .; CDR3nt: TGCGCCAGCAGCCGCTACCTAGGGGGAGATGAGCAGTTCTTC; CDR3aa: CASSRYLGGDEQFF
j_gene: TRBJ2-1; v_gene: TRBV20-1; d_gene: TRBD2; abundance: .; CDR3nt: TGCAGTGCTAGTGATTTAGCGGGAGCCTCCTACAATGAGCAGTTCTTC; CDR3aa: CSASDLAGASYNEQFF
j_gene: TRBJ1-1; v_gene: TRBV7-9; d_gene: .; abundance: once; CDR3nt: TGTGCCAGCAGCTTGGACACAGGGTCCGGAAGAAGTTACGCTTTCTTT; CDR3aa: CASSLDTGSGRSYAFF
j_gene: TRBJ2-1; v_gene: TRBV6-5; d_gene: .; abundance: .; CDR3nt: TGTGCCAGTTGTAGGGGGGGATACAATGAGCAGTTCTTC; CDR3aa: CASCRGGYNEQFF
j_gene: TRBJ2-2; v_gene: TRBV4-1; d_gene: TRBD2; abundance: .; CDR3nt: TGCGCCAGCAGCCAAGGATCCGGTGGCTACCGGGAGGTCACCGGGGAGCTGTTTTTT; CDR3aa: CASSQGSGGYREVTGELFF
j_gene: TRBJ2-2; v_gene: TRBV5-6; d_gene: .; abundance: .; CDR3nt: TGTGCCAGCAGCCGGGGGACTCAGAACACCGGGGAGCTGTTTTTT; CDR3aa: CASSRGTQNTGELFF